This TCR beta chain was sequenced in a study of post-analysis software for immune sequencing data. Notes on the study in general: Patients showed TRBV5-6, TRBV5-1 and TRBV20-1 among several TRBV segments more frequent than in controls.

Included in the TCR beta cDNA libraries were unique molecular identifiers. TCRdb fed the PCR reads into MiXCR, producing one record per CDR3 protein. The sample has about 540,000 distinct CDR3 sequences, roughly 34% seen once. The V end lost 6 bases, the J end lost 0 bases, and 15 bases lay between the germline ends. Germline lookup yields CDR1 ENHRY and CDR2 SYGVKD. The CDR3 is 15 amino acids. Only a few counts were recorded for this clonotype. Its cognate antigen is unknown. The sequence was obtained from a girl aged 2 to 17 with multiple sclerosis. Sequencing was done on a sample of blood. The chain combines TRBV10-3 with TRBJ2-7; tentatively, D is TRBD2 (6 bases). The CDR3 spells CAISPGGDSSYEQYF. CDR3 sequence (DNA): TGTGCCATCAGCCCCGGCGGGGATAGCTCCTACGAGCAGTACTTC.